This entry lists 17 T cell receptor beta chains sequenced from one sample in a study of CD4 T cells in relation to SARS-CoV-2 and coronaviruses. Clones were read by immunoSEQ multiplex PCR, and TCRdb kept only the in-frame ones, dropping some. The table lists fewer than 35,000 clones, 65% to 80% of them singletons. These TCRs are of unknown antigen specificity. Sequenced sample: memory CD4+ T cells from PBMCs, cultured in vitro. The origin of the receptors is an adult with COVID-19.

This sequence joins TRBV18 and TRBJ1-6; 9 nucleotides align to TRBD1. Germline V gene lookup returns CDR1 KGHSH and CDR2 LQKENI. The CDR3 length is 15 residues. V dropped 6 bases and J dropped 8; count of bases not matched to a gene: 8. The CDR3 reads CASSEWGQGDSPLHF. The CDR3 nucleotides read TGTGCCAGCTCTGAGTGGGGACAGGGAGATTCACCCCTCCACTTT.

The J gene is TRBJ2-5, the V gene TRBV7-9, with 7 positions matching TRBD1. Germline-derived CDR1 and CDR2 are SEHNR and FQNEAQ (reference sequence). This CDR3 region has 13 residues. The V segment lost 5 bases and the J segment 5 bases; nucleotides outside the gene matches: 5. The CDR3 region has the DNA TGTGCCAGCAGCACGCAACAGGGGGAGACCCAGTACTTC. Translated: CASSTQQGETQYF.

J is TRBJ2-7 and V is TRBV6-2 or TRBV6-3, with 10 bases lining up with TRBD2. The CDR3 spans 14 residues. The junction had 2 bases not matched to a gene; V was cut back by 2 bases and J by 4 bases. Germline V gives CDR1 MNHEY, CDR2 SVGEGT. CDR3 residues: CASSYETSGYEQYF. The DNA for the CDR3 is TGTGCCAGCAGTTACGAGACTAGCGGGTACGAGCAGTACTTC.

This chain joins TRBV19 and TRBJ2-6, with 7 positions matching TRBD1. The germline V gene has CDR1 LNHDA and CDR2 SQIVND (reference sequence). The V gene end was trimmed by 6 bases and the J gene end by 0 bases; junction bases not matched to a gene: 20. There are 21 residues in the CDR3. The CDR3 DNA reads TGTGCCAGTAGGGCCGACAGGGCTCTATCTCAAACCAACTCTGGGGCCAACGTCCTGACTTTC. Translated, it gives CASRADRALSQTNSGANVLTF.

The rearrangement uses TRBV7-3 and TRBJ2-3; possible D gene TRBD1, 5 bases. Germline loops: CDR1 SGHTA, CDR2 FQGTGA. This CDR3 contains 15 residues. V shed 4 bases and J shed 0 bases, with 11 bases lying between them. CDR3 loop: CASSSDQGSTDTQYF. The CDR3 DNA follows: TGTGCCAGCAGCTCAGACCAGGGTAGCACAGATACGCAGTATTTT.

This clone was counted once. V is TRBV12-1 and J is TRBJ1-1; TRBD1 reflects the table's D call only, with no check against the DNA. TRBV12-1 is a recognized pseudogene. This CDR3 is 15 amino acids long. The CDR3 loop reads CASSRLGHPNTEAFF. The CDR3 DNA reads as TGTGCCAGCAGTCGTTTAGGACACCCGAACACTGAAGCTTTCTTT.

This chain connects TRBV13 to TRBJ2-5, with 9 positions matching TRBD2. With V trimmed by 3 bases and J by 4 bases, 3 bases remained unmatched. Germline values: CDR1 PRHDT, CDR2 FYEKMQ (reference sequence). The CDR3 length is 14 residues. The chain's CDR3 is CASSFGGRGETQYF. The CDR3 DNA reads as TGTGCCAGCAGCTTCGGCGGGAGGGGAGAGACCCAGTACTTC.

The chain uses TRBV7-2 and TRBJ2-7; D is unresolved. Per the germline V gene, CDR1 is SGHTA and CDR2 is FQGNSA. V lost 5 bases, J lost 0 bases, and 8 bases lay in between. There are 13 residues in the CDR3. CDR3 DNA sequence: TGTGCCAGCAGCCTCCCCGCCTCCTACGAGCAGTACTTC. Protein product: CASSLPASYEQYF.

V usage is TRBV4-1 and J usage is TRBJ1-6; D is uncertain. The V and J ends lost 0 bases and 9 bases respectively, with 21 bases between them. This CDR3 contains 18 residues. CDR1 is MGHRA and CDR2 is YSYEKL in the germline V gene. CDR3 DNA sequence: TGCGCCAGCAGCCAAGACCAGGCAGGAAGCAGTCACACTTCACCCCTCCACTTT. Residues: CASSQDQAGSSHTSPLHF.

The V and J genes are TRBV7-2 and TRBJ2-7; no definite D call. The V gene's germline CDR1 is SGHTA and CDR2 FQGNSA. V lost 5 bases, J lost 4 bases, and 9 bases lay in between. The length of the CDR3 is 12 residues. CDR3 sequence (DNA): TGTGCCAGCAGCCGTGATCGGTACGAGCAGTACTTC. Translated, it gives CASSRDRYEQYF.

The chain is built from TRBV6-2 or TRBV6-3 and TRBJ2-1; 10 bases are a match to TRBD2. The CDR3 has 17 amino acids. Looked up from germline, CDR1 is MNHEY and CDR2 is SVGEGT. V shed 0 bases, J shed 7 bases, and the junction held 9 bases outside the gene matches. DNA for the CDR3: TGTGCCAGCAGTTACTCGAGCCCTAGCGGGAGTAGGAATGAGCAGTTCTTC. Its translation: CASSYSSPSGSRNEQFF.

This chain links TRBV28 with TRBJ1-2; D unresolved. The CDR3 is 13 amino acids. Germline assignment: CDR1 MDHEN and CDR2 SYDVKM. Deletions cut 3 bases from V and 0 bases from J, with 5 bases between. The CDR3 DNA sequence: TGTGCCAGCAGTTTGAAGACTAACTATGGCTACACCTTC. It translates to CASSLKTNYGYTF.

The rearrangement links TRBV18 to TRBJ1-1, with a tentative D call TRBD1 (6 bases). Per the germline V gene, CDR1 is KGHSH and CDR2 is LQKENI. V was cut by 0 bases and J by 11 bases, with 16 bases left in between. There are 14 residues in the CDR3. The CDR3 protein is CASSPPGQSDLAFF. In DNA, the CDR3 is TGTGCCAGCTCACCACCTGGACAGTCCGACCTCGCTTTCTTT.

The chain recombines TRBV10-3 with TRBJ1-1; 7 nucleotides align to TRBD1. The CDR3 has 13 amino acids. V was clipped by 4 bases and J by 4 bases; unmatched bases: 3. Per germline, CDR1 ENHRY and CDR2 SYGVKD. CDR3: CAISGRDSTEAFF. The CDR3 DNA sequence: TGTGCCATCAGTGGCCGGGACAGCACTGAAGCTTTCTTT.

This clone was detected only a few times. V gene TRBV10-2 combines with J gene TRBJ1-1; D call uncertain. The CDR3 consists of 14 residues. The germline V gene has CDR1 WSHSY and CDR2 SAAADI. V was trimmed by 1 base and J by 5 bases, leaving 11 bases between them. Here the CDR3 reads CASSELGRATEAFF. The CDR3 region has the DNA TGCGCCAGCAGTGAGTTGGGCCGGGCTACTGAAGCTTTCTTT.

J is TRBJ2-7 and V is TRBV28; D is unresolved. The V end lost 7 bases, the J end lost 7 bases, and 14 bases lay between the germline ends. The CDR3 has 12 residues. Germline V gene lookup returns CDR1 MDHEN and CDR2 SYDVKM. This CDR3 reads CASIQTSGEQYF. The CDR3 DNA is TGTGCCAGCATACAGACTTCTGGTGAGCAGTACTTC. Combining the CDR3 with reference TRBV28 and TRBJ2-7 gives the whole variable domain DVKVTQSSRYLVKRTGEKVFLECVQDMDHENMFWYRQDPGLGLRLIYFSYDVKMKEKGDIPEGYSVSREKKERFSLILESASTNQTSMYLCASIQTSGEQYFGPGTRLTVT.

Here the CDR3 DNA reads TGTGCCAGCAGTGAAGTGCCCGAGAGACAGTTCTTC. This sequence encodes CASSEVPERQFF. The chain couples TRBV2 to TRBJ2-1, with D hard to call. This CDR3 has 12 amino acids. The germline V gene encodes CDR1 SNHLY and CDR2 FYNNEI. With 1 base removed from V and 13 bases from J, the gap between germline ends came to 11 bases.